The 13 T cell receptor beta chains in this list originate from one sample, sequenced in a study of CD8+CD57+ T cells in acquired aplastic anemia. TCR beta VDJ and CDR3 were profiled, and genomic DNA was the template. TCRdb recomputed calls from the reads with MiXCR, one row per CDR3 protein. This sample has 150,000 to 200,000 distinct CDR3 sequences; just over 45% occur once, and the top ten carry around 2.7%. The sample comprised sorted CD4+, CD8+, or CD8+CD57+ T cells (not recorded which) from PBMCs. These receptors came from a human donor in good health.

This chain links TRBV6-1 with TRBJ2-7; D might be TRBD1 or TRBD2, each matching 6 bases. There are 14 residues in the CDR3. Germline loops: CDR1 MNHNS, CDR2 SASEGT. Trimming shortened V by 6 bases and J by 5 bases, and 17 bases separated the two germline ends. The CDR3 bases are TGTGCCAGCAGGACGACCGGGGGCCGCCACGAGCAGTACTTC. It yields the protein CASRTTGGRHEQYF.

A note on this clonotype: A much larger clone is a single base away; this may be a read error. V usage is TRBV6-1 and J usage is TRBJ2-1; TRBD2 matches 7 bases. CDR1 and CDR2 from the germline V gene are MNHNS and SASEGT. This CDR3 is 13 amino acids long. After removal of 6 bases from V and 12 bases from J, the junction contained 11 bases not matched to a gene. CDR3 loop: CASRRGLDFGQFF. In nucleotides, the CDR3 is TGTGCCAGCAGGAGAGGACTAGATTTCGGGCAGTTCTTC.

The CDR3 region has the DNA TGTGCCAGCAGCTTATCACCTTCAGCGGCCGGGGAGCTGTTTTTT. Translating it yields CASSLSPSAAGELFF. V usage is TRBV7-3 and J usage is TRBJ2-2; TRBD2 is a possible D gene (5 bases). Germline CDR1 SGHTA, CDR2 FQGTGA. V was clipped by 2 bases and J by 6 bases, with 13 bases between them. The CDR3 covers 15 residues.

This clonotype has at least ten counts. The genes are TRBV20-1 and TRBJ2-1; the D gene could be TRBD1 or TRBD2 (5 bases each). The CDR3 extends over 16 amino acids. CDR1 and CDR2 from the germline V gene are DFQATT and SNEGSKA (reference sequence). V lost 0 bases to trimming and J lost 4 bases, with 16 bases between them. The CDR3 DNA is TGCAGTGCTAGAGATAGGGACGGGCTACATTACAATGAGCAGTTCTTC. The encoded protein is CSARDRDGLHYNEQFF.

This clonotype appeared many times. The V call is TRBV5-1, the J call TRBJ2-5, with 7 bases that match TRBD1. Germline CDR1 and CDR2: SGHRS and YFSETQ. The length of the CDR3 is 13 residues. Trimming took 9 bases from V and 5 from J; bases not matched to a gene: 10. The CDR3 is CATSVGGRETQYF. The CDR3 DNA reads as TGCGCCACCTCCGTAGGGGGCCGGGAGACCCAGTACTTC. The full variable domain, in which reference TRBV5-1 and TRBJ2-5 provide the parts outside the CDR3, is KAGVTQTPRYLIKTRGQQVTLSCSPISGHRSVSWYQQTPGQGLQFLFEYFSETQRNKGNFPGRFSGRQFSNSRSEMNVSTLELGDSALYLCATSVGGRETQYFGPGTRLLVL.

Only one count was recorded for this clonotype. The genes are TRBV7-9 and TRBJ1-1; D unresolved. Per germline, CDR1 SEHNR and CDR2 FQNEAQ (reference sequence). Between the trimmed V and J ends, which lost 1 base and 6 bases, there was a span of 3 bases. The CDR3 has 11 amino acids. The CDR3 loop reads CASSLDAEAFF. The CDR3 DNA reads TGTGCCAGCAGCTTAGATGCTGAAGCTTTCTTT.

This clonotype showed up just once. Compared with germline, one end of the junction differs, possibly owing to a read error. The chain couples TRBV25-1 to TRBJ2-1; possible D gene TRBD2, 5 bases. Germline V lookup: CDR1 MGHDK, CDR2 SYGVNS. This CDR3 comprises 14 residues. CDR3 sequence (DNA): TGTGCCAGCACAAGGACGGGGTCCTACAATGGGCAGTTCTTC. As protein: CASTRTGSYNGQFF.

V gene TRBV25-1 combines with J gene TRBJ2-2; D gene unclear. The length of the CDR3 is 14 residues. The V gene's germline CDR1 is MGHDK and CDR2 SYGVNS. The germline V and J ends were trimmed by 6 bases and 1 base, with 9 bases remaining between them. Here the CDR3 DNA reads TGTGCCAGCAGCGGTCACTTGAACACCGGGGAGCTGTTTTTT. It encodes CASSGHLNTGELFF.

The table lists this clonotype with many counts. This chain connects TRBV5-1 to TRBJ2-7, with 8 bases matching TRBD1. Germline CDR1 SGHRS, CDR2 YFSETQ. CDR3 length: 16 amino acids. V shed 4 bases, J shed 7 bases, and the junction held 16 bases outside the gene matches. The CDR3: CASSMLLGQATPEQYF. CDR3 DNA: TGCGCCAGCAGCATGCTGCTGGGACAGGCCACACCGGAGCAGTACTTC. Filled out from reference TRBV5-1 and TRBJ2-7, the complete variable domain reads KAGVTQTPRYLIKTRGQQVTLSCSPISGHRSVSWYQQTPGQGLQFLFEYFSETQRNKGNFPGRFSGRQFSNSRSEMNVSTLELGDSALYLCASSMLLGQATPEQYFGPGTRLTVT.

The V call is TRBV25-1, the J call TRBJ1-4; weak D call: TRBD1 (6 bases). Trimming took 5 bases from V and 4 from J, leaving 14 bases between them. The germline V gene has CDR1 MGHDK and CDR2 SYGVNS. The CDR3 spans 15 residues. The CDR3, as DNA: TGTGCCAGCAGTCACCTAGGGGGGGGTAATGAAAAACTGTTTTTT. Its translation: CASSHLGGGNEKLFF.

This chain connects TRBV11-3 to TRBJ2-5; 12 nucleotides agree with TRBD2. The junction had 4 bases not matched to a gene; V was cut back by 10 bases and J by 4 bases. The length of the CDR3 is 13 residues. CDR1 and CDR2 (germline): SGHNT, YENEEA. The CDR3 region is CATQGLAGETQYF. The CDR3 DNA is TGTGCCACACAGGGACTAGCGGGAGAGACCCAGTACTTC.

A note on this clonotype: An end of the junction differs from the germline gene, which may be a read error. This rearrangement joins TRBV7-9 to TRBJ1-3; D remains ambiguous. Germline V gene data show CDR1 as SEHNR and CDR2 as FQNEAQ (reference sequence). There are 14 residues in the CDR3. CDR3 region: CASSFTDSGNTIYF. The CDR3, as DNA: TGTGCTAGCAGCTTTACAGACTCTGGAAACACCATATATTTT.

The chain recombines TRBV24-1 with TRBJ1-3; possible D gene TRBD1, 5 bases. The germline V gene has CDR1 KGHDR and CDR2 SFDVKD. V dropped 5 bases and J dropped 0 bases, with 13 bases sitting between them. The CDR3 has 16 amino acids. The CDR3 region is CATSAGEGISGNTIYF. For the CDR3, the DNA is TGTGCCACCAGTGCGGGAGAGGGGATCTCTGGAAACACCATATATTTT.